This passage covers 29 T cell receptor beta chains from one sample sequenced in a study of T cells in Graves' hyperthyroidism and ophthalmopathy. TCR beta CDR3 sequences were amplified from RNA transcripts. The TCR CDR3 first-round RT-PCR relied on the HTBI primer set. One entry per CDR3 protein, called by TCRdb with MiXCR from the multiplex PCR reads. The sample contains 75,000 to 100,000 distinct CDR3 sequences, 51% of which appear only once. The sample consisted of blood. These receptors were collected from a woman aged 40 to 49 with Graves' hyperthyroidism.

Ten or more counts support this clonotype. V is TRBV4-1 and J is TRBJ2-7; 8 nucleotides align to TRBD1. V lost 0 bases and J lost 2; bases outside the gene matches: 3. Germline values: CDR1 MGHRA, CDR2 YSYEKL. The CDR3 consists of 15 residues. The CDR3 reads CASSQEAGGPYEQYF. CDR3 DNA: TGCGCCAGCAGCCAAGAGGCAGGGGGCCCCTACGAGCAGTACTTC.

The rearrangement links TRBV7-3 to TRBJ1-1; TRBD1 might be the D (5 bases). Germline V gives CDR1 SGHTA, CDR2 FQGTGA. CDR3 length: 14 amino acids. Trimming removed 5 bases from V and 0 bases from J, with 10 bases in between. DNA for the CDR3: TGTGCCAGCAGCGTAGGGGCTATGAACACTGAAGCTTTCTTT. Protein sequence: CASSVGAMNTEAFF.

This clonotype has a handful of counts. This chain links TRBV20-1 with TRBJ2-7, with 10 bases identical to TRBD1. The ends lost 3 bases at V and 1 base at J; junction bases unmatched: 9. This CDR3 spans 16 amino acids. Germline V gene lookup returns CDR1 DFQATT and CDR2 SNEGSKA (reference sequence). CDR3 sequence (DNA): TGCAGTGCTAGTCCCGGGACAGGGGCTAGGTCCTACGAGCAGTACTTC. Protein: CSASPGTGARSYEQYF.

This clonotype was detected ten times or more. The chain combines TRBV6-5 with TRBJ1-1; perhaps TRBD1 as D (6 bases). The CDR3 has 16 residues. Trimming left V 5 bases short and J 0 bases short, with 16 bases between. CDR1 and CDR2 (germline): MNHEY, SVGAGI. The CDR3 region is CASSEYQQGVNTEAFF. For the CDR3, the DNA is TGTGCCAGCAGTGAATACCAACAGGGAGTGAACACTGAAGCTTTCTTT.

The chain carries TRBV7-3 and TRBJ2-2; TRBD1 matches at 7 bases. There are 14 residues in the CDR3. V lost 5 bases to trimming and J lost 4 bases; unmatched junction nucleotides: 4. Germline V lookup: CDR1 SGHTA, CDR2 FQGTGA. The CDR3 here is CASSPGTVTGELFF. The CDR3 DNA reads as TGTGCCAGCAGCCCTGGGACAGTCACCGGGGAGCTGTTTTTT.

The CDR3 bases are TGCAGTGCTGCGACAGGGGGAGGCAATTCACCCCTCCACTTT. Translated, it gives CSAATGGGNSPLHF. The J gene is TRBJ1-6, the V gene TRBV20-1; TRBD1 agrees at 9 bases. This CDR3 comprises 14 residues. Germline-derived CDR1 and CDR2 are DFQATT and SNEGSKA (reference sequence). The J segment lost 7 bases and the V segment lost 5 bases, leaving 6 bases of the junction unmatched.

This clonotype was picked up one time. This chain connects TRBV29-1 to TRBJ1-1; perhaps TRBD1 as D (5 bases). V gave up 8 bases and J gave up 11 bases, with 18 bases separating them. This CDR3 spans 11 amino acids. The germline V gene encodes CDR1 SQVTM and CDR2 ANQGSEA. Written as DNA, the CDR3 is TGCAGCTTCAGCCGGAGGGGTTGGGCTTTCTTT. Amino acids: CSFSRRGWAFF.

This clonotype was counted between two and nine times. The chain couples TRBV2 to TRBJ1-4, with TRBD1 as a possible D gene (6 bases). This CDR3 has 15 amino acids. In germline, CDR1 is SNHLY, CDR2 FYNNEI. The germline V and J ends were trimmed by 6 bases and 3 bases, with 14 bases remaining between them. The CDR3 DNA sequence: TGTGCCAGCAGGGCACCGGGACACCCTAATGAAAAACTGTTTTTT. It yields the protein CASRAPGHPNEKLFF.

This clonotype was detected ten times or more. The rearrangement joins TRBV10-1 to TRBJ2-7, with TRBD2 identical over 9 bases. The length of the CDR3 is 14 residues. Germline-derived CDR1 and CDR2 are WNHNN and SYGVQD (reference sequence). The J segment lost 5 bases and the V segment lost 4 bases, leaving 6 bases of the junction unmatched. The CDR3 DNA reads TGCGCCAGCAGTGTAGCGGGAGACGCCAACGAGCAGTACTTC. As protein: CASSVAGDANEQYF.

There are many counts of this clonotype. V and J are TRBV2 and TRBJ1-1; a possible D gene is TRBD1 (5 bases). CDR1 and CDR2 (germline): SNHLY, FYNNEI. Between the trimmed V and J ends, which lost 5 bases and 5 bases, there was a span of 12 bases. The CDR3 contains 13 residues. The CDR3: CASSIEGETEAFF. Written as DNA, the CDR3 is TGTGCCAGCAGTATCGAAGGGGAGACTGAAGCTTTCTTT. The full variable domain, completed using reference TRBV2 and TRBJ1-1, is EPEVTQTPSHQVTQMGQEVILRCVPISNHLYFYWYRQILGQKVEFLVSFYNNEISEKSEIFDDQFSVERPDGSNFTLKIRSTKLEDSAMYFCASSIEGETEAFFGQGTRLTVV.

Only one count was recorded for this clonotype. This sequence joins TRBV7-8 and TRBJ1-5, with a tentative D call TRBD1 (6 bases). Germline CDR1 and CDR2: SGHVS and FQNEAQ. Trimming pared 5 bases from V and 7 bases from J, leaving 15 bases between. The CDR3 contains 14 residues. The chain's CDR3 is CASSKDSTEQPQHF. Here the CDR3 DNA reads TGTGCCAGCAGCAAGGACAGCACCGAGCAGCCCCAGCATTTT.

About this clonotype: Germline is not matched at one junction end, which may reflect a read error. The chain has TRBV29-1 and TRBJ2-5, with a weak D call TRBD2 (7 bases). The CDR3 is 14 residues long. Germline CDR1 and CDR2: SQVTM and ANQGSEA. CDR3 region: CSVGNGGPQETRYF. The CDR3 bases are TGCAGCGTTGGGAACGGGGGGCCACAAGAGACCCGGTACTTC.

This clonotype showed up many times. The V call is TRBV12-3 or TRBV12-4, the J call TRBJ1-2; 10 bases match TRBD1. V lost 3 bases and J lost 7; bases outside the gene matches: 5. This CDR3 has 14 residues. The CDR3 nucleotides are TGTGCCAGCAGTTTGGGACAGGGGTGGGGTGGCTACACCTTC. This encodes CASSLGQGWGGYTF.

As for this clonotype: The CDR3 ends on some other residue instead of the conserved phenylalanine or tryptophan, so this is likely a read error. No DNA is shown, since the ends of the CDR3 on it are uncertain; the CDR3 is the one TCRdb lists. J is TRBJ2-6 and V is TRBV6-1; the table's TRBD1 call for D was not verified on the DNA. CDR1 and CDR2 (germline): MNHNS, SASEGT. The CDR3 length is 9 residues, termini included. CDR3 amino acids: CASSTDRGS.

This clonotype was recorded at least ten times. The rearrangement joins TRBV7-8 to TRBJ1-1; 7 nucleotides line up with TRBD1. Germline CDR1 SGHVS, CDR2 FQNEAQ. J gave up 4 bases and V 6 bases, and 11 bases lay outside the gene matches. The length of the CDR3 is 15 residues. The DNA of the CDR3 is TGTGCCAGCAGTTTATCGACAGGGTCGGGCACTGAAGCTTTCTTT. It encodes CASSLSTGSGTEAFF.

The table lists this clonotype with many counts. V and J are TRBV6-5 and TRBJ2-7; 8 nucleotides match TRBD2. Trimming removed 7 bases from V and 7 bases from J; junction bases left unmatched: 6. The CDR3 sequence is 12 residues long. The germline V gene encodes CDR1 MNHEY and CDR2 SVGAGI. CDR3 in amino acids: CASMGLGVEQYF. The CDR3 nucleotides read TGTGCCAGCATGGGACTAGGTGTTGAGCAGTACTTC.

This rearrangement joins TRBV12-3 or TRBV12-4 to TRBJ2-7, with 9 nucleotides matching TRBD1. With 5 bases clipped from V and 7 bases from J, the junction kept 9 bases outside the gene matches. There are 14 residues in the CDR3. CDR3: CASSTRQGEWEQYF. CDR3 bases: TGTGCCAGCAGTACCCGACAGGGGGAGTGGGAGCAGTACTTC.

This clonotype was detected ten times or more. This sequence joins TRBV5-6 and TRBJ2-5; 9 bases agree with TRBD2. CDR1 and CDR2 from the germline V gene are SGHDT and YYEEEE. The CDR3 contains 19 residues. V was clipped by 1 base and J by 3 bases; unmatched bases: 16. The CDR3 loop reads CASSLRAGGSRTIKETQYF. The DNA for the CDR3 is TGTGCCAGCAGCTTGAGAGCGGGAGGCTCCCGTACCATAAAAGAGACCCAGTACTTC.

CDR3 bases: TGTGCCAGCAGGGTTCGGCGCGGAGCCCTCCCCTCCTACGAGCAGTACTTC. This gives the protein CASRVRRGALPSYEQYF. The chain joins TRBV9 to TRBJ2-7; D not certain. The germline V gene encodes CDR1 SGDLS and CDR2 YYNGEE. The V end was cut by 5 bases, the J end by 0 bases, with 21 bases between. The CDR3 has 17 amino acids.

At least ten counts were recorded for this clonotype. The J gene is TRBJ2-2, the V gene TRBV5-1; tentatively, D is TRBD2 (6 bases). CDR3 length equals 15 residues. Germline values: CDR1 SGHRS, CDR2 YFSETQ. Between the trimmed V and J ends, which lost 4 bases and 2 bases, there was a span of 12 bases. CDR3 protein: CASSAGTYNTGELFF. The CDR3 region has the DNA TGCGCCAGCAGCGCCGGGACTTACAACACCGGGGAGCTGTTTTTT.

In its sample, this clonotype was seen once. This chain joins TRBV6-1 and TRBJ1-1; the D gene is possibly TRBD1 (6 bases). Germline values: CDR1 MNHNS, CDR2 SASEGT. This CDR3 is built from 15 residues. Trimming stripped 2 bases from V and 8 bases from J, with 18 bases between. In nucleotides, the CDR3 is TGTGCCAGCAGTGAACTCCTAGGGGGGGGAGAAGAAGCTTTCTTT. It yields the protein CASSELLGGGEEAFF.

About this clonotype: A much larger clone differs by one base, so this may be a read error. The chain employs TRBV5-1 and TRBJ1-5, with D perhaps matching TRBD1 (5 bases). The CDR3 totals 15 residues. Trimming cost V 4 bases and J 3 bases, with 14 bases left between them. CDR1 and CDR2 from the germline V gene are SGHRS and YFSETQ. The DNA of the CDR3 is TGCGCCAGCAGCCCGCAGGGTAGGAACAATCAGCCCCAGCATTTT. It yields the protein CASSPQGRNNQPQHF.

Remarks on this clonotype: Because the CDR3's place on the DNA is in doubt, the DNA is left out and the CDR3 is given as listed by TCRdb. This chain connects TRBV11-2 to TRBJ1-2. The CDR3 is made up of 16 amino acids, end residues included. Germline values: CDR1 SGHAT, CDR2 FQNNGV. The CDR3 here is CASSFICSAQLYGYTF.

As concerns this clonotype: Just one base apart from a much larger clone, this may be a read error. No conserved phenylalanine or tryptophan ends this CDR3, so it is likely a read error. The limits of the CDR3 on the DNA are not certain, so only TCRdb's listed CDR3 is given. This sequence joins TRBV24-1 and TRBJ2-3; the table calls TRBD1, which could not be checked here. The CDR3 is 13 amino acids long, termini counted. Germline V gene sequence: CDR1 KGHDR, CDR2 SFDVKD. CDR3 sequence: CATSDRAGKERVD.

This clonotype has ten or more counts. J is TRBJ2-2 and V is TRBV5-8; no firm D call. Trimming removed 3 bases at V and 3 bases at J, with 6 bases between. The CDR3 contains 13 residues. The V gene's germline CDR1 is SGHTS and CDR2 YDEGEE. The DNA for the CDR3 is TGTGCCAGCAGCTGGTGGGACACCGGGGAGCTGTTTTTT. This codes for CASSWWDTGELFF.

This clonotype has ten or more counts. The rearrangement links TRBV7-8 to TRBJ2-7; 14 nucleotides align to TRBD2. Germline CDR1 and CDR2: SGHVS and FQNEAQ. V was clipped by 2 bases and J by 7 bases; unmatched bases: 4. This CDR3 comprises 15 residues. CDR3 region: CASSLRLAGGGEQYF. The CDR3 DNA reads TGTGCCAGCAGCTTAAGACTAGCGGGAGGGGGGGAGCAGTACTTC.

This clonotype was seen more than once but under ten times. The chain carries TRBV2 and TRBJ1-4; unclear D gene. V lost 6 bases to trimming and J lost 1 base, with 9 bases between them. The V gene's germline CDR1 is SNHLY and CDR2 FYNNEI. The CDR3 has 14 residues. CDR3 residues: CASSPSLTNEKLFF. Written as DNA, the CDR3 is TGTGCCAGCAGCCCCTCATTAACTAATGAAAAACTGTTTTTT.

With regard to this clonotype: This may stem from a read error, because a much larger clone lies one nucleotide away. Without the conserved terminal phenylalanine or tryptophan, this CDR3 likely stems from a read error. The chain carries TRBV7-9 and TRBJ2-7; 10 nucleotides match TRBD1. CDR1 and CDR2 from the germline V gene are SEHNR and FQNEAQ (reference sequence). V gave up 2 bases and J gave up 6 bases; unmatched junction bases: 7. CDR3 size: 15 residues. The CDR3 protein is CASSLWGQGQGEQYL. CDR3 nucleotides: TGTGCCAGCAGCTTATGGGGACAGGGGCAGGGCGAGCAGTACTTG.

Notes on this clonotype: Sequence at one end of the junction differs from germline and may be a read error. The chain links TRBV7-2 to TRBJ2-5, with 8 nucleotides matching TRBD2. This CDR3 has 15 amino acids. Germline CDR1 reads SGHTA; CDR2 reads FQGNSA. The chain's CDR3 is CASSSKREWREAQYF. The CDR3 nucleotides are TGCGCCAGCAGCTCGAAGCGGGAGTGGCGAGAGGCCCAGTACTTC.